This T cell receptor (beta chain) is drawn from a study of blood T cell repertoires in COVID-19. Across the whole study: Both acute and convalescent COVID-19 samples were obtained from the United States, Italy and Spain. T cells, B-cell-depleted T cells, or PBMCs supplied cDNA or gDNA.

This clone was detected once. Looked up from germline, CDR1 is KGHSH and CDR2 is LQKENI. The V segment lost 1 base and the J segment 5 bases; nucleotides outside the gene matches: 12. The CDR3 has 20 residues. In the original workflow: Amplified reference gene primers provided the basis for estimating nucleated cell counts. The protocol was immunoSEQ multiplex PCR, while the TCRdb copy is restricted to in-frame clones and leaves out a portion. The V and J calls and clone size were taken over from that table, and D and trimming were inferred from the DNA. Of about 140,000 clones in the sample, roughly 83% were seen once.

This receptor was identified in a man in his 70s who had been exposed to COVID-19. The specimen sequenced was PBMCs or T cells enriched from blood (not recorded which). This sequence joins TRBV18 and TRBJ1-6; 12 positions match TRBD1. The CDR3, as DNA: TGTGCCAGCTCACCACTCCCGGGACAGGGGGCTTCGGGGAATAATTCACCCCTCCACTTT. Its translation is CASSPLPGQGASGNNSPLHF.